This TCR beta chain emerged from a study of breast tumors, draining lymph nodes, adjacent tissues (TCRdb year 2016). Background on the whole study: The study compared TCR beta repertoires across tumor, adjacent nontumor tissue and axillary lymph nodes from breast cancer patients. The study aimed to assess the relationships and possible T-cell exchange between tumor, surrounding tissue and draining lymph node repertoires in human breast cancer.

What the authors observed across the whole study: The data were considered consistent with most tumor T cells being derived from the lymph node and subsequently expanding within tumor tissue. Tumor T-cell repertoires showed less diversity than lymph node repertoires and more diversity than nontumor tissue repertoires, and tumor T-cell repertoires showed preferential V and J gene usage. The conclusion that tumor T cells originate in lymph nodes was framed as consistent with a hypothesis rather than directly demonstrated. The similarity between tumor and nontumor tissue repertoires was significantly greater in luminal-like breast cancer than in basal-like breast cancer.

About this clonotype itself: The specificity of this receptor is unknown. Base qualities are missing; no much larger clone stands one base away.

Adjacent samples consisted of nontumor breast tissue surrounding the tumor. The germline V gene sets CDR1 to SGHVS and CDR2 to FNYEAQ. The V end gives up 4 bases and the J end 2 bases, leaving 10 bases in the junction not matched to a gene. Including the terminal cysteine and phenylalanine, the CDR3 comprises 17 residues. Just CDR3 DNA is preserved here, 51 bases in frame from base 1. TCRdb shows the sequencer as Illumina HiSeq 2000. Multiplex PCR amplification was used to generate the TCR beta chain libraries. High-throughput sequencing was used to analyze the amplified TCR beta chain products. TCRdb took the public reads, trimmed them with fastp at Q25, ran MiXCR for clone calling and kept in-frame beta chains. Rows with one shared CDR3 protein collapse into an entry with the most common genes and DNA. The table for this sample lists 5,000 to 7,500 distinct CDR3 sequences; around two fifths of them were counted only once. The top ten clones comprise less than 50% of the sample.

Sequenced: tumor-adjacent breast tissue. The V and J segments used are TRBV7-6 and TRBJ2-3, with 9 central nucleotides matching TRBD2. The clonotype was recovered from a female donor with breast cancer. Some clones in this sample may be carry-over from other donors' samples. The bases are TGTGCCAGCAGCTCTAACCCACTAGCGGGCGTCACAGATACGCAGTATTTT. Its translation is CASSSNPLAGVTDTQYF.